One sample yielded the 26 T cell receptor beta chains listed below, sequenced in a study of OX40 agonist ivuxolimab in advanced cancers. TCRdb's copy holds only in-frame clones and misses some; the assay was immunoSEQ multiplex PCR. The table records some 62,000 clones, 60% to 85% of them present only once. The specimen was CD4+ or CD8+ T cells sorted from blood, collected in a trial of the OX40 agonist ivuxolimab. The receptors originated from an adult with an advanced solid tumor such as melanoma, head and neck, liver or kidney cancer.

This clone was detected only a few times. The genes are TRBV11-2 and TRBJ2-1; no clear D gene. Germline-derived CDR1 and CDR2 are SGHAT and FQNNGV. The CDR3 loop spans 16 amino acids. V was trimmed by 1 base and J by 2 bases, leaving 12 bases between them. Here the CDR3 DNA reads TGTGCCAGCAGCTTAGGCGGCAGGTACCCCTACAATGAGCAGTTCTTC. Translation: CASSLGGRYPYNEQFF.

The rearrangement links TRBV29-1 to TRBJ2-2; maybe TRBD2 (6 bases). The CDR3 covers 15 residues. V was shortened by 5 bases and J by 5 bases, with 18 bases between the two germline ends. CDR1 and CDR2 from the germline V gene are SQVTM and ANQGSEA. CDR3 loop: CSVIYSGRGTGELFF. The CDR3 bases are TGCAGCGTTATCTATTCGGGGCGGGGAACCGGGGAGCTGTTTTTT.

This chain joins TRBV7-1 and TRBJ1-2; D is undetermined. TRBV7-1 is noted as an ORF with a role that remains uncertain. The ends were cut back, 4 bases at V and 8 bases at J, with 11 bases in the middle. The CDR3 consists of 12 residues. Written as DNA, the CDR3 is TGTGCCAGCAGCTTAAAGGAAGGGGGCTACACCTTC. It codes for CASSLKEGGYTF.

V gene TRBV30 combines with J gene TRBJ1-2, with TRBD1 matching over 8 bases. Trimming at V came to 2 bases and at J to 5 bases, leaving 4 bases not matched to a gene. In germline, CDR1 is GTSNPN, CDR2 SVGIG (reference sequence). The CDR3 is 13 amino acids. The CDR3 protein is CAWSRRTGYGYTF. The CDR3 region has the DNA TGTGCCTGGAGTCGCAGGACAGGGTATGGCTACACCTTC.

A single count supports this clone. The chain combines TRBV18 with TRBJ1-2; tentatively, D is TRBD1 (6 bases). The CDR3 length is 14 residues. Germline V CDR1 and CDR2: KGHSH, LQKENI. V lost 0 bases and J lost 8, with 13 bases in between. CDR3 coding DNA: TGTGCCAGCTCACCACCGGCACAGGGTGGGGGCTACACCTTC. Translated: CASSPPAQGGGYTF.

This clone appeared once. The V gene is TRBV7-9, the J gene TRBJ2-5; 9 nucleotides agree with TRBD2. The CDR3 contains 15 residues. The germline V gene has CDR1 SEHNR and CDR2 FQNEAQ (reference sequence). With V trimmed by 5 bases and J by 4 bases, 8 bases remained unmatched. CDR3 sequence: CASSDSGSFGETQYF. CDR3 coding DNA: TGTGCCAGCAGCGATAGCGGGAGTTTTGGAGAGACCCAGTACTTC. Based on the CDR3 plus reference TRBV7-9 and TRBJ2-5, the full variable domain is DTGVSQNPRHKITKRGQNVTFRCDPISEHNRLYWYRQTLGQGPEFLTYFQNEAQLEKSRLLSDRFSAERPKGSFSTLEIQRTEQGDSAMYLCASSDSGSFGETQYFGPGTRLLVL.

The chain uses TRBV7-2 and TRBJ2-1; 10 bases match TRBD2. Germline trimming cut 4 bases from V and 2 bases from J; bases unmatched to any gene: 2. Germline loops: CDR1 SGHTA, CDR2 FQGNSA. This CDR3 is built from 15 residues. CDR3 in DNA: TGTGCCAGCAGCTCCGGGACTAGCGCCTACAATGAGCAGTTCTTC. The encoded protein is CASSSGTSAYNEQFF.

A word on this clone: This may arise from a read error, as a much more abundant clone is one base away. The chain joins TRBV9 to TRBJ2-7; possibly TRBD1 for D (6 bases). Trimming left V 4 bases short and J 2 bases short, with 10 bases between. Germline V gene sequence: CDR1 SGDLS, CDR2 YYNGEE. The CDR3 has 13 residues. The CDR3 nucleotides read TGTGCCAGCAGCTCCGGGACAACCTACGAGCAGTACTTC. Encoded protein: CASSSGTTYEQYF.

This clone was recorded once. The chain couples TRBV4-1 to TRBJ2-1, with 9 bases lining up with TRBD2. Germline lookup yields CDR1 MGHRA and CDR2 YSYEKL. The J segment lost 6 bases and the V segment lost 0 bases, leaving 15 bases of the junction unmatched. This CDR3 region has 19 residues. The CDR3 reads CASSQDLWREGPQGNEQFF. The DNA for the CDR3 is TGCGCCAGCAGCCAAGATTTATGGCGGGAGGGCCCCCAGGGCAATGAGCAGTTCTTC.

The gene calls are TRBV19 and TRBJ1-1, with 9 bases identical to TRBD1. The CDR3 extends over 15 amino acids. V trimming: 4 bases; J trimming: 0 bases; junction bases outside the gene matches: 3. Germline values: CDR1 LNHDA, CDR2 SQIVND (reference sequence). The CDR3 protein is CASSRGTGLNTEAFF. The CDR3, as DNA: TGTGCCAGTAGTAGGGGGACAGGGTTGAACACTGAAGCTTTCTTT.

This clone was detected only a few times. The rearrangement uses TRBV9 and TRBJ2-1; D remains ambiguous. CDR3 length: 13 amino acids. CDR1 is SGDLS, CDR2 YYNGEE, per germline. Trimming shortened V by 0 bases and J by 7 bases, and 8 bases separated the two germline ends. The DNA for the CDR3 is TGTGCCAGCAGCGTAGGAGACGGGAATGAGCAGTTCTTC. Protein sequence: CASSVGDGNEQFF.

V usage is TRBV7-9 and J usage is TRBJ1-3; D is unclear. V was pared by 6 bases and J by 2 bases, with 11 bases between. Germline V CDR1 and CDR2: SEHNR, FQNEAQ (reference sequence). The CDR3 consists of 14 residues. The chain's CDR3 is CASRSGVAGNTIYF. The CDR3, as DNA: TGTGCCAGCAGATCCGGGGTGGCTGGAAACACCATATATTTT.

The gene calls are TRBV5-4 and TRBJ1-6; 9 bases match TRBD1. This CDR3 contains 16 residues. Trimming took 2 bases from V and 6 from J; bases not matched to a gene: 6. In germline, CDR1 is SGHNT, CDR2 YYREEE (reference sequence). CDR3 in amino acids: CASSFSTGGPNSPLHF. DNA for the CDR3: TGTGCCAGCAGCTTCAGCACAGGGGGCCCTAATTCACCCCTCCACTTT.

The chain recombines TRBV7-9 with TRBJ2-7, with D perhaps matching TRBD2 (5 bases). Per germline, CDR1 SEHNR and CDR2 FQNEAQ (reference sequence). The CDR3 runs to 11 residues. V was clipped by 5 bases and J by 5 bases, with 7 bases between them. The CDR3 protein is CASSPRDEQYF. CDR3 bases: TGTGCCAGCAGCCCGCGGGACGAGCAGTACTTC.

This clone was counted only a few times. The chain employs TRBV4-2 and TRBJ2-2; TRBD2 agrees at 7 bases. The V gene's germline CDR1 is LGHNA and CDR2 YNFKEQ. The V segment lost 0 bases and the J segment 6 bases; nucleotides outside the gene matches: 10. The CDR3 loop spans 17 amino acids. The CDR3 spells CASSQESSGTLSGELFF. For the CDR3, the DNA is TGTGCCAGCAGCCAAGAGTCGAGCGGGACCCTGTCCGGGGAGCTGTTTTTT.

The rearrangement uses TRBV6-5 and TRBJ1-5; D gene ambiguous. Trimming shortened V by 2 bases and J by 10 bases, and 9 bases separated the two germline ends. The CDR3 has 12 amino acids. Germline V gene lookup returns CDR1 MNHEY and CDR2 SVGAGI. CDR3 loop: CASSYRGEPQHF. DNA for the CDR3: TGTGCCAGCAGTTACCGCGGTGAACCCCAGCATTTT.

The V and J genes are TRBV6-6 and TRBJ1-5; D uncertain. CDR1 and CDR2 (germline): MNHNY, SVGAGI (reference sequence). V was cut by 5 bases and J by 3 bases, with 11 bases left in between. The CDR3 runs 14 residues. The CDR3 loop reads CASSGQNFNQPQHF. Written as DNA, the CDR3 is TGTGCCAGCAGTGGGCAAAATTTCAATCAGCCCCAGCATTTT.

This chain links TRBV27 with TRBJ1-1; a weak D match, TRBD1 (5 bases). Trimming left V 5 bases short and J 5 bases short, with 18 bases between. The CDR3 is made up of 15 amino acids. Germline CDR1 MNHEY, CDR2 SMNVEV (reference sequence). The CDR3 is CASSELLRRGTEAFF. CDR3 nucleotides: TGTGCCAGCAGTGAATTATTACGGAGGGGTACTGAAGCTTTCTTT.

The count of this clone is one. The V and J genes are TRBV7-6 and TRBJ2-6; 9 positions agree with TRBD1. The CDR3 loop spans 19 amino acids. The J segment lost 2 bases and the V segment lost 2 bases, leaving 10 bases of the junction unmatched. Germline V gives CDR1 SGHVS, CDR2 FNYEAQ. CDR3 region: CASSLTTGTGTAGANVLTF. The CDR3 DNA reads TGTGCCAGCAGCTTAACGACCGGGACAGGGACGGCTGGGGCCAACGTCCTGACTTTC.

The chain employs TRBV28 and TRBJ1-4; D gene unclear. The CDR3 consists of 11 residues. The V gene lost 9 bases and the J gene lost 6 bases, with 8 bases spanning the gap. Per the germline V gene, CDR1 is MDHEN and CDR2 is SYDVKM. In DNA form, the CDR3 reads TGTGCCAGTAGGCTAGATGAAAAACTGTTTTTT. It codes for CASRLDEKLFF.

The chain combines TRBV7-3 with TRBJ2-3; 13 bases map to TRBD2. J gave up 2 bases and V 5 bases, and 4 bases lay outside the gene matches. The CDR3 is 16 amino acids. Germline-derived CDR1 and CDR2 are SGHTA and FQGTGA. Written as DNA, the CDR3 is TGTGCCAGCAGCGCAGGGACTAGCGGGGTCACAGATACGCAGTATTTT. It codes for CASSAGTSGVTDTQYF.

The chain has TRBV11-1 and TRBJ1-2; no definite D call. Germline V gene sequence: CDR1 SGHAT, CDR2 FQDESV (reference sequence). Trimming cost V 3 bases and J 3 bases, with 8 bases left between them. The CDR3 covers 13 residues. This CDR3 reads CASSFYGDYGYTF. The CDR3, as DNA: TGTGCCAGCAGCTTTTATGGTGACTATGGCTACACCTTC.

This clone has only a few counts. The gene calls are TRBV19 and TRBJ2-1, with 10 bases that match TRBD2. CDR3 length: 17 residues. In germline, CDR1 is LNHDA, CDR2 SQIVND (reference sequence). V dropped 5 bases and J dropped 0; count of bases not matched to a gene: 7. CDR3 sequence: CASSHSPSGSSYNEQFF. DNA for the CDR3: TGTGCCAGTAGTCATTCACCTAGCGGGAGCTCCTACAATGAGCAGTTCTTC.

This clone was seen a single time. The rearrangement joins TRBV20-1 to TRBJ1-3; D remains unclear. CDR1 is DFQATT, CDR2 SNEGSKA, per germline (reference sequence). V shed 7 bases and J shed 3 bases, with 7 bases lying between them. CDR3 length equals 11 residues. CDR3 protein: CSVLGGNTIYF. The CDR3, as DNA: TGCAGTGTTTTAGGTGGAAACACCATATATTTT.

The chain recombines TRBV2 with TRBJ1-1; the D is unclear. The CDR3 is made up of 13 amino acids. CDR1 is SNHLY and CDR2 is FYNNEI in the germline V gene. Trimming removed 5 bases from V and 2 bases from J, with 9 bases in between. The CDR3 reads CASSRQKNTEAFF. CDR3 DNA: TGTGCCAGCAGTCGGCAGAAAAACACTGAAGCTTTCTTT.

This clone was observed at least ten times. The rearrangement joins TRBV7-2 to TRBJ1-3; a weak D match, TRBD1 (5 bases). V lost 7 bases to trimming and J lost 1 base, with 11 bases between them. This CDR3 has 14 residues. Germline V lookup: CDR1 SGHTA, CDR2 FQGNSA. In DNA, the CDR3 is TGTGCCAGCACCGTGGGACCATCTGGAAACACCATATATTTT. Its translation is CASTVGPSGNTIYF.